Listed below are T cell receptor beta chains from one sample, sequenced in a study of T cells expressing NK-cell markers. From the 5' RACE reads, TCRdb lists one entry per CDR3 protein and no DNA. The sample's table shows about 460,000 distinct CDR3 sequences. The sequencing sample was made of blood T cells: a sorted CD56 or NKG2C T cell subset, CD4+ or CD8+ T cells, or bulk PBMC T cells (not recorded which). The origin of the receptors is a woman aged 50 to 60 in good health. The CDR3 runs from the conserved cysteine through the conserved F or W. Each record gives: J gene, V gene, CDR3 protein.

TRBJ2-7	TRBV13	CASSIYLAGVSEQYF
TRBJ2-2	TRBV6-4	CASAALAAANTGELFF
TRBJ2-2	TRBV30	CAWDRGSMTGELFF
TRBJ2-5	TRBV11-3	CASSLQGSNQETQYF
TRBJ2-6	TRBV5-4	CASSSGQGPSGANVLTF
TRBJ1-4	TRBV2	CASSDTTNEKLFF
TRBJ2-2	TRBV12-3/TRBV12-4	CASSLPRGPQNTGELFF
TRBJ2-3	TRBV24-1	CATSERSRGGTDTQYF
TRBJ2-7	TRBV5-1	CASSLASMGALPYEQYF
TRBJ2-4	TRBV12-3/TRBV12-4	CASSPGGGGAEKNIQYF
TRBJ1-5	TRBV3-1	CASSQDGRGPHQPQHF
TRBJ2-1	TRBV11-2	CASSLLTSGSSDEQFF
TRBJ1-1	TRBV5-1	CASSSGLGGTEAFF
TRBJ1-2	TRBV12-5	CASGDVGLPNYGYTF
TRBJ2-3	TRBV11-2	CASSKDHYPTDTQYF
TRBJ2-4	TRBV10-2	CASSGSEGNIQYF
TRBJ2-7	TRBV29-1	CSAGPPHEQYF
TRBJ1-2	TRBV20-1	CSAREPGGYGYTF
TRBJ2-1	TRBV15	CATSTTSGRIYEQFF
TRBJ2-7	TRBV7-2	CASSLQPGQYTYEQYF
TRBJ2-5	TRBV7-9	CASSVEGTSGGETQYF
TRBJ2-1	TRBV7-6	CASSHGQSGQFF
TRBJ2-5	TRBV7-2	CASSPPVGITGQETQYF
TRBJ2-7	TRBV3-1	CASSQVGGSHEQYF
TRBJ2-7	TRBV12-5	CASTGQGLLKQYF
TRBJ1-2	TRBV30	CAWSGGSRNYGYTF
TRBJ1-5	TRBV20-1	CSARDQGWVGNQPQHF
TRBJ2-2	TRBV25-1	CASSEWRLAGTGELFF
TRBJ2-1	TRBV6-6	CASSPGTSGEQFF
TRBJ2-1	TRBV5-1	CASSFRSRVDNEQFF
TRBJ2-5	TRBV5-1	CASSSLAGGRETQYF
TRBJ2-4	TRBV7-9	CASSSLAVAKNIQYF
TRBJ2-2	TRBV20-1	CSATENTGELFF
TRBJ1-1	TRBV3-1	CASSQLYRGDAEAFF
TRBJ2-4	TRBV5-1	CASSLRTREDIQYF
TRBJ2-1	TRBV12-3/TRBV12-4	CASSFRGRDDNEQFF
TRBJ1-2	TRBV29-1	CSTLTGVSGYTF
TRBJ1-1	TRBV5-1	CASSSDLREAFF
TRBJ2-1	TRBV2	CASSEGGSADEQFF
TRBJ2-1	TRBV7-2	CASRGPSSYNEQFF
TRBJ1-2	TRBV6-5	CASKPISTMSGYTF
TRBJ2-6	TRBV29-1	CSVAGVSGQLSGANVLTF
TRBJ2-4	TRBV29-1	CSVTDRAHKNIQYF
TRBJ2-1	TRBV12-3/TRBV12-4	CASSFRGRGTNEQFF
TRBJ2-2	TRBV20-1	CSARVDWADGTGELFF
TRBJ2-1	TRBV3-1	CASSRLASEQFF
TRBJ1-1	TRBV6-6	CASSKPGLGYTEAFF
TRBJ2-1	TRBV5-1	CASSYLGLAGVGEQFF
TRBJ1-2	TRBV29-1	CSVELTGRGDGYTF
TRBJ2-5	TRBV23-1	CASSQSSRETQYF
TRBJ1-5	TRBV3-1	CASSQDIGDQPQHF
TRBJ2-7	TRBV12-3/TRBV12-4	CASSFGPGGNYEQYF
TRBJ1-2	TRBV11-3	CASSLHSGTGYGYTF
TRBJ2-1	TRBV6-2/TRBV6-3	CASSDAGEQFF
TRBJ1-2	TRBV29-1	CSAQGGGGYGYTF
TRBJ2-1	TRBV7-2	CASSLGPGQQQFF
TRBJ1-3	TRBV10-2	CASAGQGNTIYF
TRBJ2-1	TRBV11-2	CASSLFITEQFF
TRBJ1-4	TRBV12-3/TRBV12-4	CASSFGRGEKLFF